This T cell receptor beta chain was obtained from a study of blood T cells in healthy people across ages. General observations from the study: Versus aged donors, long-lived donors had higher diversity and more naive CD4+ cells.

With a J-beta primer mix and a sample-barcoded 5' primer, a second PCR ran 7 to 11 cycles. MiXCR was run by TCRdb on the 5' RACE reads, yielding one entry per CDR3 protein. The sample shows over 1,500,000 distinct CDR3 sequences, around 50% of them seen only once. Looked up from germline, CDR1 is SGHDT and CDR2 is YYEEEE. V was clipped by 0 bases and J by 2 bases; unmatched bases: 8. The CDR3 is 17 amino acids. This clonotype has more than one count but fewer than ten. Its antigen is currently unknown. Sequencing was carried out using blood. The receptor was isolated from a woman aged 40 to 50 in good health. The chain recombines TRBV5-6 with TRBJ2-1; the match to TRBD2 covers 7 bases. CDR3: CASSLGGLSGAYNEQFF. DNA of the CDR3: TGTGCCAGCAGCTTGGGAGGTCTGAGCGGGGCCTACAATGAGCAGTTCTTC.